The clone carrying this TCR beta chain has a count of ten or more. The sample belongs to a study of neurological immune-mediated disorders. Unsorted libraries were prepared from 2 million PBMCs that had been stored at -80 C. Between the trimmed V and J ends, which lost 2 bases and 1 base, there was a span of 9 bases. This CDR3 has 14 amino acids. Germline V gene sequence: CDR1 SGHRS, CDR2 YFSETQ. TCRdb fed the 5' RACE reads into MiXCR, producing one record per CDR3 protein. The data contain roughly 100,000 distinct CDR3 sequences, under 4.5% of them seen just once; the ten biggest clones take up around 3.2%.

Material for sequencing was PBMCs. The chain joins TRBV5-1 to TRBJ1-1; perhaps TRBD1 as D (5 bases). This receptor was obtained from a woman aged 50 to 65 with multiple sclerosis. The CDR3 sequence: CASSFWQGNTEAFF. CDR3 DNA: TGCGCCAGCAGCTTTTGGCAGGGGAACACTGAAGCTTTCTTT.